These 20 T cell receptor beta chains originate from one sample sequenced in a study of T-cell reconstitution after alpha-beta-depleted transplantation in children. Unique molecular identifiers featured in how the TCRbeta library was prepared. TCRdb recomputed calls from the PCR reads with MiXCR, one row per CDR3 protein. This sample has hundreds of thousands of distinct CDR3 sequences, with around 10% found just once. The sample here was peripheral blood, taken 180 days after TCRalphabeta/CD19-depleted stem cell transplant. The receptor set was obtained from a male patient aged 2 to 10 who had a stem cell transplant for chronic granulomatous disease, so the T cells may come from the graft donor.

The J gene is TRBJ2-7, the V gene TRBV30; a weak D match, TRBD2 (5 bases). From germline, CDR1 is GTSNPN and CDR2 SVGIG (reference sequence). The ends were cut back, 0 bases at V and 2 bases at J, with 11 bases in the middle. This CDR3 comprises 14 residues. The CDR3 loop reads CAWSVIPGTYEQYF. The DNA for the CDR3 is TGTGCCTGGAGTGTAATTCCGGGAACCTACGAGCAGTACTTC.

This clonotype occurred many times. This sequence joins TRBV12-3 or TRBV12-4 and TRBJ1-1; D uncertain. The CDR3 totals 12 residues. V was pared by 4 bases and J by 4 bases, with 7 bases between. The CDR3 DNA is TGTGCCAGCAGTTCCCGGGGCACTGAAGCTTTCTTT. Its protein product is CASSSRGTEAFF.

This clonotype was recorded many times. The V and J genes are TRBV20-1 and TRBJ1-1, with D perhaps TRBD1 (5 bases). Germline V CDR1 and CDR2: DFQATT, SNEGSKA (reference sequence). The CDR3 length is 17 residues. V was cut by 1 base and J by 2 bases, with 20 bases left in between. CDR3 nucleotides: TGCAGTGCTAGAGTAGGTGTCAGCGCCAGGGATAACACTGAAGCTTTCTTT. Amino acids: CSARVGVSARDNTEAFF.

There are many counts of this clonotype. This CDR3 reads CSVVVGYEQYF. CDR3 nucleotide sequence: TGCAGCGTTGTCGTGGGGTACGAGCAGTACTTC. V gene TRBV29-1 combines with J gene TRBJ2-7; D is undetermined. V was cut by 4 bases and J by 4 bases, with 8 bases left in between. CDR3 size: 11 residues. CDR1 is SQVTM and CDR2 is ANQGSEA in the germline V gene.

At least ten counts were recorded for this clonotype. V usage is TRBV28 and J usage is TRBJ2-3, with 10 bases lining up with TRBD1. Losses at the gene ends were 7 bases for V and 7 bases for J; bases not matched to a gene: 17. This CDR3 contains 17 residues. CDR1 and CDR2 (germline): MDHEN, SYDVKM. CDR3: CASTTYRLTGGENTQYF. CDR3 bases: TGTGCCAGCACGACATACCGCTTGACAGGGGGCGAAAATACGCAGTATTTT.

This clonotype appeared many times. This chain links TRBV29-1 with TRBJ2-7, with TRBD2 matching 11 bases. Germline CDR1 and CDR2: SQVTM and ANQGSEA. The J segment lost 2 bases and the V segment lost 6 bases, leaving 6 bases of the junction unmatched. This CDR3 has 14 residues. CDR3 bases: TGCAGCGTGGAACTAGCGGGAGTCGCCTACGAGCAGTACTTC. Amino acids: CSVELAGVAYEQYF.

This clonotype was observed many times. The rearrangement joins TRBV7-6 to TRBJ2-1; 10 nucleotides agree with TRBD2. This CDR3 spans 15 amino acids. The ends lost 7 bases at V and 6 bases at J; junction bases unmatched: 9. From germline, CDR1 is SGHVS and CDR2 FNYEAQ. The CDR3 spells CASTPGLAGANEQFF. In nucleotides, the CDR3 is TGTGCCAGCACCCCGGGGCTAGCGGGAGCCAATGAGCAGTTCTTC.

For this clonotype: A much bigger clone sits one base away, suggesting this may be a read error. The chain uses TRBV29-1 and TRBJ2-3, with TRBD1 matching 9 bases. The CDR3 has 17 residues. Unmatched junction bases numbered 17, after V lost 4 bases and J lost 6 bases. Germline V gene sequence: CDR1 SQVTM, CDR2 ANQGSEA. The CDR3 loop is CSVVISAGTGLRDTQYF. The CDR3 bases are TGCAGCGTTGTTATTTCTGCCGGGACAGGGCTTCGGGATACGCAGTATTTT.

There are many counts of this clonotype. The chain joins TRBV29-1 to TRBJ1-2, with 9 bases fitting TRBD1. Trimming at V came to 7 bases and at J to 8 bases, leaving 8 bases not matched to a gene. CDR1 is SQVTM and CDR2 is ANQGSEA in the germline V gene. The CDR3 is 12 residues long. Written as DNA, the CDR3 is TGCAGCGGGGACAGGGCTGGGGGAGGCTACACCTTC. Translated, it gives CSGDRAGGGYTF. Complete variable domain (other parts from reference TRBV29-1 and TRBJ1-2): SAVISQKPSRDICQRGTSLTIQCQVDSQVTMMFWYRQQPGQSLTLIATANQGSEATYESGFVIDKFPISRPNLTFSTLTVSNMSPEDSSIYLCSGDRAGGGYTFGSGTRLTVV.

Of note for this clonotype: This may be a read error, as it is one base from a much larger clone. This sequence joins TRBV5-1 and TRBJ2-5; D perhaps matches TRBD1 (6 bases). The CDR3 contains 14 residues. Trimming removed 4 bases at V and 9 bases at J, with 19 bases between. Germline values: CDR1 SGHRS, CDR2 YFSETQ. DNA for the CDR3: TGCGCCAGCAGCACGGGACAAGCTCAATTGGCCCAGTACTTC. Amino acid sequence: CASSTGQAQLAQYF.

This clonotype was detected many times. In DNA form, the CDR3 reads TGTGCCAGCAGCTTGTTTACGGGGACCTACAATGAGCAGTTCTTC. This translates into CASSLFTGTYNEQFF. This rearrangement joins TRBV5-5 to TRBJ2-1, with a tentative D call TRBD2 (5 bases). The germline V gene encodes CDR1 SGHKS and CDR2 YYEKEE (reference sequence). The CDR3 sequence is 15 residues long. With 1 base removed from V and 2 bases from J, the gap between germline ends came to 10 bases.

This clonotype has a count of ten or more. The chain employs TRBV5-1 and TRBJ2-3, with 8 bases matching TRBD2. Germline CDR1 reads SGHRS; CDR2 reads YFSETQ. Unmatched junction bases numbered 6, after V lost 1 base and J lost 5 bases. The CDR3 covers 15 residues. CDR3 sequence reads: CASSLTGGPIDTQYF. The CDR3 DNA reads TGCGCCAGCAGCTTGACGGGAGGGCCGATAGATACGCAGTATTTT. Complete variable domain (other parts from reference TRBV5-1 and TRBJ2-3): KAGVTQTPRYLIKTRGQQVTLSCSPISGHRSVSWYQQTPGQGLQFLFEYFSETQRNKGNFPGRFSGRQFSNSRSEMNVSTLELGDSALYLCASSLTGGPIDTQYFGPGTRLTVL.

This clonotype was seen ten or more times. The V call is TRBV20-1, the J call TRBJ2-2; D possibly corresponds to TRBD2 (5 bases). Trimming removed 3 bases at V and 0 bases at J, with 11 bases between. The CDR3 consists of 15 residues. Germline V CDR1 and CDR2: DFQATT, SNEGSKA (reference sequence). The CDR3 loop reads CSASKSGANTGELFF. The CDR3 DNA reads TGCAGTGCTAGTAAATCCGGGGCGAACACCGGGGAGCTGTTTTTT.

This clonotype was recorded once. The junction departs from germline at one end; a sequencing error may be responsible. This rearrangement joins TRBV14 to TRBJ1-1; perhaps TRBD1 as D (6 bases). CDR1 and CDR2 from the germline V gene are SGHDN and FVKESK. The CDR3 runs to 13 residues. CDR3 loop: CTSSQGQTTEAFF. CDR3 DNA: TGTACCAGCAGCCAAGGACAGACCACTGAAGCTTTCTTT.

Turning to this clonotype: A read error may produce the germline difference seen at one junction end. The CDR3 nucleotides read TGCTGTGCTAGAGGGGGAGGACTAGCGGGGTCAGGGGAGCTGTTTTTT. This sequence encodes CCARGGGLAGSGELFF. The rearrangement joins TRBV20-1 to TRBJ2-2; TRBD2 matches at 12 bases. Germline-derived CDR1 and CDR2 are DFQATT and SNEGSKA (reference sequence). This CDR3 is 16 amino acids long.

This chain links TRBV6-1 with TRBJ2-1, with TRBD2 matching over 9 bases. The CDR3 loop spans 14 amino acids. Germline CDR1 and CDR2: MNHNS and SASEGT. The trim removed 9 bases at V and 7 bases at J, leaving 10 bases unmatched. CDR3 coding DNA: TGTGCCAGTCGACCCGGGACTAGCATGAATGAGCAGTTCTTC. Amino acid sequence: CASRPGTSMNEQFF.

This clonotype was found many times. This sequence joins TRBV7-3 and TRBJ2-3; 10 nucleotides agree with TRBD2. The CDR3 covers 15 residues. CDR1 and CDR2 from the germline V gene are SGHTA and FQGTGA. V dropped 0 bases and J dropped 5; count of bases not matched to a gene: 2. The CDR3 DNA follows: TGTGCCAGCAGCTTAACGAGACTAGCGGGAGATACGCAGTATTTT. It specifies CASSLTRLAGDTQYF.

This clonotype was picked up many times. V and J are TRBV7-8 and TRBJ1-4, with 10 nucleotides matching TRBD1. This CDR3 comprises 14 residues. Germline V lookup: CDR1 SGHVS, CDR2 FQNEAQ. V trimming: 5 bases; J trimming: 6 bases; junction bases outside the gene matches: 3. CDR3 bases: TGTGCCAGCAGCCGAGGACAGGGGGATGAAAAACTGTTTTTT. Protein: CASSRGQGDEKLFF.

There are many counts of this clonotype. The rearrangement uses TRBV12-3 or TRBV12-4 and TRBJ2-1; TRBD2 aligns across 10 bases. CDR3 size: 17 residues. Trimming removed 2 bases from V and 7 bases from J; junction bases left unmatched: 11. The CDR3 coding sequence is TGTGCCAGCAGTTTAACTAGCGGGATAGTGCCGGGGAATGAGCAGTTCTTC. Its protein product is CASSLTSGIVPGNEQFF.

Many counts were recorded for this clonotype. The gene calls are TRBV20-1 and TRBJ2-1, with 8 bases fitting TRBD1. J gave up 8 bases and V 6 bases, and 9 bases lay outside the gene matches. Germline loops: CDR1 DFQATT, CDR2 SNEGSKA (reference sequence). The CDR3 consists of 13 residues. Here the CDR3 DNA reads TGCAGTGCAAAACAGGGGGGAGGCTATGAGCAGTTCTTC. Protein: CSAKQGGGYEQFF.